Listed here are 11 T cell receptor beta chains from one sample, sequenced in a study of brain T cells in children with intractable seizures. Sequencing used immunoSEQ multiplex PCR; TCRdb keeps in-frame clones, though not all of them. The sample consists of approximately 330,000 clones, 93% of them appearing once. This sample's time point: blood from clinic visit 5 months post-surgery; TSC patient then seizure free. Material: peripheral blood, obtained roughly 5 months after surgery. Every receptor here comes from a boy in the first two years of life with tuberous sclerosis and intractable seizures.

The chain links TRBV30 to TRBJ1-2; TRBD1 agrees at 9 bases. The germline V gene has CDR1 GTSNPN and CDR2 SVGIG (reference sequence). This CDR3 comprises 13 residues. Trimming took 1 base from V and 6 from J; bases not matched to a gene: 3. This CDR3 is CAWSGGQGDGYTF. CDR3 bases: TGTGCCTGGAGTGGGGGACAGGGCGATGGCTACACCTTC. Full variable domain (rest looked up from reference TRBV30 and TRBJ1-2): SQTIHQWPATLVQPVGSPLSLECTVEGTSNPNLYWYRQAAGRGLQLLFYSVGIGQISSEVPQNLSASRPQDRQFILSSKKLLLSDSGFYLCAWSGGQGDGYTFGSGTRLTVV.

This clone appeared a single time. The CDR3 is CASSEPRQGTEAFF. The DNA of the CDR3 is TGTGCCAGCAGTGAACCGAGACAGGGCACTGAAGCTTTCTTT. The V gene is TRBV6-1, the J gene TRBJ1-1; 7 nucleotides match TRBD1. Germline values: CDR1 MNHNS, CDR2 SASEGT. The CDR3 has 14 amino acids. Trimming removed 2 bases from V and 4 bases from J; junction bases left unmatched: 4.

The chain links TRBV19 to TRBJ1-5; D call uncertain. Germline CDR1 is LNHDA and CDR2 is SQIVND (reference sequence). The CDR3 is 15 residues long. The V end lost 3 bases, the J end lost 7 bases, and 16 bases lay between the germline ends. The CDR3 protein is CASSIEVGIRQPQHF. The CDR3 nucleotides are TGTGCCAGTAGTATTGAGGTGGGGATTAGGCAGCCCCAGCATTTT.

This clone has only a few counts. V gene TRBV28 combines with J gene TRBJ1-5, with 9 nucleotides matching TRBD1. The V gene end was trimmed by 6 bases and the J gene end by 9 bases; junction bases not matched to a gene: 18. The CDR3 has 17 amino acids. The germline V gene encodes CDR1 MDHEN and CDR2 SYDVKM. The CDR3, as DNA: TGTGCCAGCAGGCCAAAGGGGGGACAGGGCCCCTTTCGGCCCCAGCATTTT. Its protein product is CASRPKGGQGPFRPQHF. The variable domain in full, with the rest retrieved from reference TRBV28 and TRBJ1-5, is DVKVTQSSRYLVKRTGEKVFLECVQDMDHENMFWYRQDPGLGLRLIYFSYDVKMKEKGDIPEGYSVSREKKERFSLILESASTNQTSMYLCASRPKGGQGPFRPQHFGDGTRLSIL.

This chain uses TRBV5-1 with TRBJ2-7; tentative D call: TRBD2 (5 bases). The CDR3 extends over 16 amino acids. The V gene's germline CDR1 is SGHRS and CDR2 YFSETQ. Trimming removed 0 bases from V and 2 bases from J, with 15 bases in between. CDR3 DNA: TGCGCCAGCAGCTTGGCCCCCCTAGCTGAAGCCTACGAGCAGTACTTC. As protein: CASSLAPLAEAYEQYF. Variable domain in full (rest from reference TRBV5-1 and TRBJ2-7): KAGVTQTPRYLIKTRGQQVTLSCSPISGHRSVSWYQQTPGQGLQFLFEYFSETQRNKGNFPGRFSGRQFSNSRSEMNVSTLELGDSALYLCASSLAPLAEAYEQYFGPGTRLTVT.

The chain joins TRBV28 to TRBJ2-7; D unclear. From germline, CDR1 is MDHEN and CDR2 SYDVKM. With 2 bases removed from V and 4 bases from J, the gap between germline ends came to 9 bases. This CDR3 comprises 13 residues. In nucleotides, the CDR3 is TGTGCCAGCAGTTTAACCCTACCTTACGAGCAGTACTTC. Translated, it gives CASSLTLPYEQYF.

This chain links TRBV6-1 with TRBJ2-7; no firm D call. Germline-derived CDR1 and CDR2 are MNHNS and SASEGT. The CDR3 covers 13 residues. Trimming took off 2 bases at V and 4 bases at J, with 9 bases between the two ends. The CDR3: CASSEWWDYEQYF. CDR3 in DNA: TGTGCCAGCAGTGAATGGTGGGATTACGAGCAGTACTTC.

The rearrangement joins TRBV11-3 to TRBJ2-3; possible D gene TRBD2, 5 bases. Trimming pared 1 base from V and 6 bases from J, leaving 11 bases between. Germline V gives CDR1 SGHNT, CDR2 YENEEA. CDR3 length equals 14 residues. CDR3 sequence: CASSLGRLRDTQYF. CDR3 DNA: TGTGCCAGCAGCTTAGGTCGACTAAGGGATACGCAGTATTTT.

The chain is built from TRBV7-2 and TRBJ2-2; 7 nucleotides agree with TRBD2. This CDR3 is 15 amino acids long. CDR1 is SGHTA, CDR2 FQGNSA, per germline. V trimming: 1 base; J trimming: 6 bases; junction bases outside the gene matches: 5. CDR3 sequence (DNA): TGTGCCAGCAGCTTAGTTCTAGCGGTGGCCGGGGAGCTGTTTTTT. Protein: CASSLVLAVAGELFF.

The chain has TRBV7-4 and TRBJ1-4; possible D gene TRBD1, 5 bases. Trimming removed 8 bases at V and 0 bases at J, with 16 bases between. The CDR3 spans 16 residues. The germline CDR1 and CDR2 sequences are SGHVT and SQSDAQ. The CDR3 bases are TGTGCCAGCCATAGAGACAGCATTGCAACTAATGAAAAACTGTTTTTT. Its protein is CASHRDSIATNEKLFF.

DNA for the CDR3: TGCGCCAGCAGCCGAGCACAGAGGGACTCTGGAAACACCATATATTTT. Its protein product is CASSRAQRDSGNTIYF. The gene calls are TRBV4-1 and TRBJ1-3; D ambiguous. This CDR3 is 16 amino acids long. Germline CDR1 MGHRA, CDR2 YSYEKL. The germline V and J ends were trimmed by 4 bases and 0 bases, with 13 bases remaining between them.